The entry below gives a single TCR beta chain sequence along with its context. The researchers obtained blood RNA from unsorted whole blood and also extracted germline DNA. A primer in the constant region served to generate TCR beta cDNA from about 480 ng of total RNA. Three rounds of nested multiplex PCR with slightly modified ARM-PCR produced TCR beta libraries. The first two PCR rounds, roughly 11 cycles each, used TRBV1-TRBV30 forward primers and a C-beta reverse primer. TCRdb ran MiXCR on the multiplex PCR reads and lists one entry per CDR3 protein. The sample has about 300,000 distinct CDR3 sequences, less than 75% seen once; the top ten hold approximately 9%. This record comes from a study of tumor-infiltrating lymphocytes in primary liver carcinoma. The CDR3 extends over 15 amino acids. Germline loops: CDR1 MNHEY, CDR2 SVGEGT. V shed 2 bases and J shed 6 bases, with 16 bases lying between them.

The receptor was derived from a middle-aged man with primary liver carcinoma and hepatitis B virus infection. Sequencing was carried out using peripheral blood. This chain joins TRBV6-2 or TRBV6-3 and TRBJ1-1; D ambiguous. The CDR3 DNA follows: TGTGCCAGCAGTTACATCTTATGGGGAGGCGCTGAAGCTTTCTTT. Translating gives CASSYILWGGAEAFF.